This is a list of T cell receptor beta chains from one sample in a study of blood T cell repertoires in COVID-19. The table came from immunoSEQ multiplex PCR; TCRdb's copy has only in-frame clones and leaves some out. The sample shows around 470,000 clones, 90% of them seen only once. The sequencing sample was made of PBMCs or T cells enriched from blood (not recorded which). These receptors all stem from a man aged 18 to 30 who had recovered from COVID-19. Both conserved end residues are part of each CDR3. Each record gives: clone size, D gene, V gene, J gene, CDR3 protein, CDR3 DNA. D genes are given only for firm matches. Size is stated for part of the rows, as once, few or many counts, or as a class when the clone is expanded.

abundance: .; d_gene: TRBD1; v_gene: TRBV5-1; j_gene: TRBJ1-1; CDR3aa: CASSLVPLGQGDTEAFF; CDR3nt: TGCGCCAGCAGCTTGGTCCCCCTCGGACAGGGAGACACTGAAGCTTTCTTT
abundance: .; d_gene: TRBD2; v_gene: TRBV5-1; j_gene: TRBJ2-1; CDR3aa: CASSPYLAGTSNEQFF; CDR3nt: TGCGCCAGCAGCCCATATTTAGCGGGAACTAGCAATGAGCAGTTCTTC
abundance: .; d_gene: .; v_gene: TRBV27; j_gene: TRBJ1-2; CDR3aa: CASFLRVPNFSGYTF; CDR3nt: TGTGCCAGCTTCCTCCGGGTCCCAAATTTCTCTGGCTACACCTTC
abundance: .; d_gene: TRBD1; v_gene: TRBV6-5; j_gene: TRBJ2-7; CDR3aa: CASNRDRVIAEQYF; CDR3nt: TGTGCCAGCAACCGCGACAGGGTGATTGCCGAGCAGTACTTC
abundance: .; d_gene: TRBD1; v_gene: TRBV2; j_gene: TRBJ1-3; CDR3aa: CASSEGTLTGTGNTIYF; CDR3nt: TGTGCCAGCAGTGAAGGTACTCTGACAGGGACTGGAAACACCATATATTTT
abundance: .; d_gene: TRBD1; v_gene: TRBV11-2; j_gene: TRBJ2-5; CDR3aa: CASSLMGTGFLETQYF; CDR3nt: TGTGCCAGCAGCTTAATGGGGACAGGGTTTTTAGAGACCCAGTACTTC
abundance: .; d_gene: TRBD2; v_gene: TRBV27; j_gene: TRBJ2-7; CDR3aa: CASSPKTSGFYEQYF; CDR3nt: TGTGCCAGCAGTCCAAAGACTAGCGGGTTCTACGAGCAGTACTTC
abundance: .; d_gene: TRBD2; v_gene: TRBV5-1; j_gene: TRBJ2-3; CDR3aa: CASSFSGRADTQYF; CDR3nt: TGCGCCAGCAGCTTTAGCGGGAGGGCAGATACGCAGTATTTT
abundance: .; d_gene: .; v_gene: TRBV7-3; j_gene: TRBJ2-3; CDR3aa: CASSYGGTTDTQYF; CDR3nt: TGTGCCAGCAGCTACGGGGGGACAACAGATACGCAGTATTTT
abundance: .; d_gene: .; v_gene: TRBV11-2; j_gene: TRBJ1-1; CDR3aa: CASSLEQKNTEAFF; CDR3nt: TGTGCCAGCAGCTTAGAACAGAAGAACACTGAAGCTTTCTTT
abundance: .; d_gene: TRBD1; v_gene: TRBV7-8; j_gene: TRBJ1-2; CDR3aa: CASSWGQVYGYTF; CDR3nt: TGTGCCAGCAGCTGGGGACAGGTCTATGGCTACACCTTC
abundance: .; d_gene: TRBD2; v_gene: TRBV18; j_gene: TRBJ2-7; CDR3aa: CASSPLAGEIEQYF; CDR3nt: TGTGCCAGCTCACCGTTAGCGGGAGAAATCGAGCAGTACTTC
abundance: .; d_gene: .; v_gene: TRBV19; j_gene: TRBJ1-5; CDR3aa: CASSLQSYSNQPQHF; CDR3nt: TGTGCCAGTAGTCTCCAGTCATATAGCAATCAGCCCCAGCATTTT
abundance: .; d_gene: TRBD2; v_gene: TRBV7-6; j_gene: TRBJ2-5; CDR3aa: CASSLDPAGGPETQYF; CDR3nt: TGTGCCAGCAGCTTAGATCCCGCGGGGGGGCCGGAGACCCAGTACTTC
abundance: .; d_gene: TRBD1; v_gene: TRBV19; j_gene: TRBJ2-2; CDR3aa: CASGSGTGYTGELFF; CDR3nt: TGTGCCAGTGGTTCCGGGACAGGGTACACCGGGGAGCTGTTTTTT
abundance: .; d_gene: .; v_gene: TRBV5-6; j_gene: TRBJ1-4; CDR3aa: CASSVLNEKLFF; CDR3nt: TGTGCCAGCAGCGTTCTTAATGAAAAACTGTTTTTT
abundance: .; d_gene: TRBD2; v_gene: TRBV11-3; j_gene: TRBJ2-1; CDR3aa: CASSYYGTSGDEQFF; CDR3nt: TGTGCCAGCAGCTATTACGGGACTAGCGGGGATGAGCAGTTCTTC
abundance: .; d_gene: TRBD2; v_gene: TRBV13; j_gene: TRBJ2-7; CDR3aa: CASSPPSSGRDPYEQYF; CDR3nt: TGTGCCAGCAGCCCCCCCTCTAGCGGGAGAGACCCCTACGAGCAGTACTTC
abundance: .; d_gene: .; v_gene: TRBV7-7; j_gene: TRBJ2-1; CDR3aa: CASSLGTYNEQFF; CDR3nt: TGTGCCAGCAGCTTAGGGACTTACAATGAGCAGTTCTTC
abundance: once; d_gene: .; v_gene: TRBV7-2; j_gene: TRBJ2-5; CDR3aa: CASSLWAGRAETQYF; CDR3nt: TGTGCCAGCAGCTTATGGGCCGGGAGAGCAGAGACCCAGTACTTC
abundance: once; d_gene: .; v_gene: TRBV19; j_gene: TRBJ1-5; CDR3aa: CAGGYGNQPQHF; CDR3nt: TGTGCGGGAGGGTACGGCAATCAGCCCCAGCATTTT
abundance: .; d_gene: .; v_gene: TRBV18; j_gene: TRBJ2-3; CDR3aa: CASSPFPAGSTDTQYF; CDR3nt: TGTGCCAGCTCACCTTTCCCAGCGGGTAGCACAGATACGCAGTATTTT
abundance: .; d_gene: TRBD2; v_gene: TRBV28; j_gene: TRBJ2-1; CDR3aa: CASSPKTSGSNEQFF; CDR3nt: TGTGCCAGCAGCCCGAAGACTAGCGGGAGCAATGAGCAGTTCTTC
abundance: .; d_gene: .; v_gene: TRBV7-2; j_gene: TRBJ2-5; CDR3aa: CASSLSTRETQYF; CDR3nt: TGTGCCAGCAGCTTATCCACAAGAGAGACCCAGTACTTC
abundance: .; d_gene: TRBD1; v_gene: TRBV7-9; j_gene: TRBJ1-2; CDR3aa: CASSAGQGGPDGYTF; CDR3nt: TGTGCCAGCAGCGCCGGACAGGGAGGACCGGATGGCTACACCTTC
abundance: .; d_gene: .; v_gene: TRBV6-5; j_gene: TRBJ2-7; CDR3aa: CASTRDQVSSYEQYF; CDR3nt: TGTGCCAGCACCAGAGACCAGGTGAGCTCCTACGAGCAGTACTTC
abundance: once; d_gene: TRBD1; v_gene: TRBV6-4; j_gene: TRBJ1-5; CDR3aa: CASSATGGSSQPQHF; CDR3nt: TGTGCCAGCAGTGCGACAGGGGGCTCGAGTCAGCCCCAGCATTTT
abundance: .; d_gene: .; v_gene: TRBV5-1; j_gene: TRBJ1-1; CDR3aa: CASSLWDYIPGNSNTEAFF; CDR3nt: TGCGCCAGCAGCTTGTGGGACTACATTCCGGGAAATTCGAACACTGAAGCTTTCTTT
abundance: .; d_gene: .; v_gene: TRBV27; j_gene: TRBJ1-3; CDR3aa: CASSPQTTGKHGNTIYF; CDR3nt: TGTGCCAGCAGTCCCCAAACCACCGGGAAACATGGAAACACCATATATTTT
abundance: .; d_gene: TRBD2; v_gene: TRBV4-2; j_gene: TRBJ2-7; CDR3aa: CASSQAWTSEHPYEQYF; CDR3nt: TGTGCCAGCAGCCAAGCGTGGACTAGCGAGCACCCCTACGAGCAGTACTTC
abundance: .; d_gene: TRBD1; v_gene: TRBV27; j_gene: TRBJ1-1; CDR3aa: CASSNPRTGLNTEAFF; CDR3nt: TGTGCCAGCAGTAACCCCAGGACAGGCCTAAACACTGAAGCTTTCTTT
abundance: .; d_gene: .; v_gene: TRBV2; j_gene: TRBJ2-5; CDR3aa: CASSDEGSITQYF; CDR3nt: TGTGCCAGCAGTGACGAGGGATCGATTACCCAGTACTTC
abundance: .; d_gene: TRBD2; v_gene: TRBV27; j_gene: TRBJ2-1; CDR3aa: CASSLWTSGNNEQFF; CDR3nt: TGTGCCAGCAGTTTGTGGACTAGCGGAAACAATGAGCAGTTCTTC
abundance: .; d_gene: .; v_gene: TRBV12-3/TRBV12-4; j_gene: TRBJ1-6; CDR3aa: CASTRRGNSPLHF; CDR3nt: TGTGCCAGCACCCGAAGGGGGAATTCACCCCTCCACTTT
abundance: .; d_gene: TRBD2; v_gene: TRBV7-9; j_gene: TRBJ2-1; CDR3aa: CASSSSFVLTSGRNEQFF; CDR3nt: TGTGCCAGCAGCTCCTCTTTCGTCTTGACTAGCGGGAGGAATGAGCAGTTCTTC
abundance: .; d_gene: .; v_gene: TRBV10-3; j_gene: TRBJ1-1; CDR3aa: CAISVQKNTEAFF; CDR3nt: TGTGCCATCAGCGTGCAGAAGAACACTGAAGCTTTCTTT
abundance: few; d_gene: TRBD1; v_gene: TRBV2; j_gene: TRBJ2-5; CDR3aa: CASSGQNRGGETQYF; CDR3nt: TGTGCCAGCAGTGGACAAAACAGGGGCGGCGAGACCCAGTACTTC
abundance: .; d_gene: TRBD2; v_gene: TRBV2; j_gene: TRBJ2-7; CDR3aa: CASTAGGSLGEQYF; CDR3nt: TGTGCCAGCACGGCGGGAGGTTCCTTGGGCGAGCAGTACTTC
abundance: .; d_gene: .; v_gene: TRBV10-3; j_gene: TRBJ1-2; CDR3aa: CAISESPGNNYGYTF; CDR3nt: TGTGCCATCAGTGAGTCTCCAGGAAATAACTATGGCTACACCTTC
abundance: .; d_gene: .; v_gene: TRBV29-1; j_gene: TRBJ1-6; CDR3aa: CSVAGGPNSPLHF; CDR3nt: TGCAGCGTTGCGGGGGGACCTAATTCACCCCTCCACTTT